This passage covers 15 T cell receptor beta chains from one sample sequenced in a study of shared clonotypes between healthy human individuals. Some clones are missing from TCRdb's copy, which holds only in-frame ones; the method was immunoSEQ multiplex PCR. Of around 2.5 million clones in the sample, roughly 93% were seen once. Sequenced: naive CD4+ T cells from PBMCs. Subset in this sample: CD45RA+ positively selected. The receptor set was obtained from a man between 18 and 29 years old in good health. Some clones in this sample may be carry-over from other donors' samples.

This sequence joins TRBV7-9 and TRBJ2-5; 12 bases map to TRBD1. The closer fit of TRBJ2-7 to the DNA end suggests the J call may be wrong. The germline gives CDR1 SEHNR, CDR2 FQNEAQ (reference sequence). This CDR3 is built from 15 residues. In nucleotides, the CDR3 is TGTGCCAGCAGCCAACCGGGACAGGGGGCGGACGAGCAGTACTTC. Translating gives CASSQPGQGADEQYF.

The chain joins TRBV28 to TRBJ2-7; 10 bases are shared with TRBD2. The CDR3 is 16 residues long. The trim removed 4 bases at V and 5 bases at J, leaving 11 bases unmatched. CDR1 MDHEN and CDR2 SYDVKM come from the germline V gene. The CDR3, as DNA: TGTGCCAGCAGTTCCACTCGGGGCCTAGCGGGAGACGAGCAGTACTTC. Amino acids: CASSSTRGLAGDEQYF.

This clone was picked up one time. V is TRBV5-8 and J is TRBJ1-4; D not resolved. The CDR3 has 17 amino acids. Trimming stripped 2 bases from V and 7 bases from J, with 21 bases between. Germline V gives CDR1 SGHTS, CDR2 YDEGEE. The CDR3 sequence: CASSFEVSWGRGEKLFF. The CDR3 DNA follows: TGTGCCAGCAGCTTTGAAGTGTCGTGGGGAAGAGGTGAAAAACTGTTTTTT.

The chain combines TRBV2 with TRBJ2-3; no definite D call. Germline V gene lookup returns CDR1 SNHLY and CDR2 FYNNEI. The CDR3 has 14 residues. V dropped 4 bases and J dropped 2 bases, with 10 bases sitting between them. The CDR3 DNA reads as TGTGCCAGCAGTGTCCCCGACCCCACAGATACGCAGTATTTT. Its translation is CASSVPDPTDTQYF. The whole variable domain, remainder taken from reference TRBV2 and TRBJ2-3, is EPEVTQTPSHQVTQMGQEVILRCVPISNHLYFYWYRQILGQKVEFLVSFYNNEISEKSEIFDDQFSVERPDGSNFTLKIRSTKLEDSAMYFCASSVPDPTDTQYFGPGTRLTVL.

The CDR3 region has the DNA TGTGCCACCAGCAGAGACATCACAGGGCCGGAGACCCAGTACTTC. Protein sequence: CATSRDITGPETQYF. The chain has TRBV15 and TRBJ2-5; D may be TRBD1 (6 bases). Trimming pared 0 bases from V and 5 bases from J, leaving 13 bases between. The germline CDR1 and CDR2 sequences are LNHNV and YYDKDF (reference sequence). The CDR3 is made up of 15 amino acids.

This rearrangement joins TRBV5-1 to TRBJ2-7; possibly TRBD2 for D (6 bases). CDR1 is SGHRS, CDR2 YFSETQ, per germline. This CDR3 has 14 residues. V was cut by 4 bases and J by 7 bases, with 18 bases left in between. CDR3 coding DNA: TGCGCCAGCAGCGTAGAACTTTATGCGGGAGAGCAGTACTTC. Translation gives CASSVELYAGEQYF.

This chain links TRBV27 with TRBJ2-1; TRBD2 matches at 11 bases. The germline V gene has CDR1 MNHEY and CDR2 SMNVEV (reference sequence). The CDR3 length is 16 residues. Losses at the gene ends were 4 bases for V and 6 bases for J; bases not matched to a gene: 8. The CDR3 bases are TGTGCCAGCAGTTCCCTTAGCGGGAGGGCCACCAATGAGCAGTTCTTC. Translating gives CASSSLSGRATNEQFF.

CDR3 in amino acids: CATSRVGGGMETQYF. As DNA, the CDR3 is TGTGCCACCAGCAGAGTGGGCGGGGGAATGGAGACCCAGTACTTC. The chain has TRBV15 and TRBJ2-5, with 7 bases identical to TRBD2. The CDR3 has 15 amino acids. Germline CDR1 LNHNV, CDR2 YYDKDF (reference sequence). V dropped 1 base and J dropped 5; count of bases not matched to a gene: 7.

The V and J genes are TRBV28 and TRBJ2-3; D is unresolved. Germline lookup yields CDR1 MDHEN and CDR2 SYDVKM. Deletions cut 10 bases from V and 4 bases from J, with 18 bases between. The CDR3 contains 14 residues. The CDR3 loop is CATHTRLTPDTQYF. The DNA of the CDR3 is TGTGCCACCCACACGCGTTTGACACCAGATACGCAGTATTTT.

V gene TRBV19 combines with J gene TRBJ1-2, with D hard to call. Per the germline V gene, CDR1 is LNHDA and CDR2 is SQIVND (reference sequence). The CDR3 has 15 residues. V was trimmed by 4 bases and J by 1 base, leaving 13 bases between them. CDR3 protein: CASSNPGRINYGYTF. As DNA, the CDR3 is TGTGCCAGTAGTAACCCCGGGAGAATTAACTATGGCTACACCTTC. Complete variable domain (other parts from reference TRBV19 and TRBJ1-2): DGGITQSPKYLFRKEGQNVTLSCEQNLNHDAMYWYRQDPGQGLRLIYYSQIVNDFQKGDIAEGYSVSREKKESFPLTVTSAQKNPTAFYLCASSNPGRINYGYTFGSGTRLTVV.

This sequence joins TRBV7-2 and TRBJ2-1; D uncertain. Between the trimmed V and J ends, which lost 5 bases and 5 bases, there was a span of 16 bases. The germline gives CDR1 SGHTA, CDR2 FQGNSA. This CDR3 has 15 amino acids. The CDR3 nucleotides are TGTGCCAGCAGCATTAGAAGTCAGGTCAACAATGAGCAGTTCTTC. It encodes CASSIRSQVNNEQFF.

This chain joins TRBV19 and TRBJ2-7; 7 bases are a match to TRBD2. Per the germline V gene, CDR1 is LNHDA and CDR2 is SQIVND (reference sequence). The CDR3 sequence is 14 residues long. Trimming removed 8 bases from V and 3 bases from J; junction bases left unmatched: 10. Here the CDR3 DNA reads TGTGCCAGTCGCCAAGCGGGATCCGGCTACGAGCAGTACTTC. Residues: CASRQAGSGYEQYF. The whole variable domain, filled in from reference TRBV19 and TRBJ2-7, reads DGGITQSPKYLFRKEGQNVTLSCEQNLNHDAMYWYRQDPGQGLRLIYYSQIVNDFQKGDIAEGYSVSREKKESFPLTVTSAQKNPTAFYLCASRQAGSGYEQYFGPGTRLTVT.

V gene TRBV7-2 combines with J gene TRBJ2-7, with TRBD1 as a possible D gene (5 bases). The CDR3 extends over 14 amino acids. Germline values: CDR1 SGHTA, CDR2 FQGNSA. Trimming stripped 8 bases from V and 2 bases from J, with 16 bases between. The CDR3 nucleotides read TGTGCCAGCGCCATGGCGCGACAGCCCTACGAGCAGTACTTC. Translation gives CASAMARQPYEQYF.

The CDR3 loop reads CASSSTGADEQYF. In nucleotides, the CDR3 is TGCGCCAGCAGTAGTACAGGGGCGGACGAGCAGTACTTC. V gene TRBV5-1 combines with J gene TRBJ2-7; the match to TRBD1 covers 7 bases. The CDR3 has 13 amino acids. The trim removed 5 bases at V and 5 bases at J, leaving 7 bases unmatched. CDR1 and CDR2 from the germline V gene are SGHRS and YFSETQ.

The chain's CDR3 is CASSLGVASLPQETQYF. The CDR3 DNA reads as TGTGCCAGCAGCTTAGGGGTCGCTAGCCTCCCCCAAGAGACCCAGTACTTC. The chain recombines TRBV7-2 with TRBJ2-5; tentative D call: TRBD2 (5 bases). Germline CDR1 reads SGHTA; CDR2 reads FQGNSA. Trimming cost V 1 base and J 1 base, with 16 bases left between them. The CDR3 spans 17 residues.